This T cell receptor (beta chain) was profiled in a study of T cells after yellow fever vaccination. Study at large: SMART-Seq v4 Ultra Low Input prepared the low-cell-number fractions.

TCRdb recomputed calls from the 5' RACE reads with MiXCR, one row per CDR3 protein. This table has about 500,000 distinct CDR3 sequences, roughly a sixth appearing once. The CDR3 is 15 amino acids. Germline V gene data show CDR1 as SGHNT and CDR2 as YYREEE (reference sequence). The ends were cut back, 2 bases at V and 4 bases at J, with 15 bases in the middle. This chain joins TRBV5-4 and TRBJ1-1, with D maybe TRBD1 (5 bases). The sequencing here drew on PBMCs, taken 5 to 6 days after the first yellow fever vaccination. This TCR derives from a man aged 18 to 35 who received the YFV17D yellow fever vaccine. In nucleotides, the CDR3 is TGTGCCAGCAGCTTACCCATCGGGGGTAGCACTGAAGCTTTCTTT. It specifies CASSLPIGGSTEAFF.